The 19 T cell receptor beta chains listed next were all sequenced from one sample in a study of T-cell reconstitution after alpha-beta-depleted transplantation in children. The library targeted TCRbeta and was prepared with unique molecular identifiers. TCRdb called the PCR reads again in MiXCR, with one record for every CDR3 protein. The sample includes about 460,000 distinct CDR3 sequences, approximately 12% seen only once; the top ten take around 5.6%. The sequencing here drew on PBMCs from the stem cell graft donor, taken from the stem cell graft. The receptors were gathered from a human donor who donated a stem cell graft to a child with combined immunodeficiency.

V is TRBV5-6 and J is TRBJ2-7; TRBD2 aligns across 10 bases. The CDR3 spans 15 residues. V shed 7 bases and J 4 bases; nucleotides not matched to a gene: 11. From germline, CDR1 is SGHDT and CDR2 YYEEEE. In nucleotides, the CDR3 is TGTGCCAGCGGACCCAGCGGGGGGGCGCGATACGAGCAGTACTTC. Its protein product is CASGPSGGARYEQYF.

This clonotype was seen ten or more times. In DNA form, the CDR3 reads TGTGCCAGCAGCCAATCGATAAACGCCGGGGAGCTGTTTTTT. Its translation: CASSQSINAGELFF. The chain joins TRBV4-2 to TRBJ2-2; no firm D call. The CDR3 has 14 residues. Trimming removed 2 bases from V and 6 bases from J, with 10 bases in between. CDR1 is LGHNA, CDR2 YNFKEQ, per germline.

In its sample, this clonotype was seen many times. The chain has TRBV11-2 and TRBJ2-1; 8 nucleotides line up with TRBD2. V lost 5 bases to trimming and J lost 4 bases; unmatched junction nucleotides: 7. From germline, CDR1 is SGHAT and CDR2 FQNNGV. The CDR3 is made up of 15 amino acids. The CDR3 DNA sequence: TGTGCCAGCAGCCAGCGGGAGCGGGAATACAATGAGCAGTTCTTC. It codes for CASSQREREYNEQFF. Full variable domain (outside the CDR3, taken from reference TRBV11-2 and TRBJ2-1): EAGVAQSPRYKIIEKRQSVAFWCNPISGHATLYWYQQILGQGPKLLIQFQNNGVVDDSQLPKDRFSAERLKGVDSTLKIQPAKLEDSAVYLCASSQREREYNEQFFGPGTRLTVL.

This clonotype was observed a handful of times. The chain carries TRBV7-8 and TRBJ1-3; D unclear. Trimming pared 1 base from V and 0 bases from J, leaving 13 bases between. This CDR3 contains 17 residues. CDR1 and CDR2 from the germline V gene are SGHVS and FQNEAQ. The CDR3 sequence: CASSLVVSKDSGNTIYF. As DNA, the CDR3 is TGTGCCAGCAGCTTAGTGGTCAGCAAGGACTCTGGAAACACCATATATTTT.

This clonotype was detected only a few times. Here the CDR3 DNA reads TGCGCCAGCAAATTTTCTGGGGCCAACGTCCTGACTTTC. It yields the protein CASKFSGANVLTF. V usage is TRBV5-1 and J usage is TRBJ2-6; D not resolved. This CDR3 has 13 residues. The V end was cut by 6 bases, the J end by 1 base, with 5 bases between. Germline CDR1 reads SGHRS; CDR2 reads YFSETQ.

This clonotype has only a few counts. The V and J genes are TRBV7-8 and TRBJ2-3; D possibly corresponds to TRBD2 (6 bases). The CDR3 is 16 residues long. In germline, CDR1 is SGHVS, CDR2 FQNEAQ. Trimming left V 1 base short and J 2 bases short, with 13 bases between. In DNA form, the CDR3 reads TGTGCCAGCAGCTTAGGGCTAGCGCCCACCACAGATACGCAGTATTTT. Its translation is CASSLGLAPTTDTQYF.

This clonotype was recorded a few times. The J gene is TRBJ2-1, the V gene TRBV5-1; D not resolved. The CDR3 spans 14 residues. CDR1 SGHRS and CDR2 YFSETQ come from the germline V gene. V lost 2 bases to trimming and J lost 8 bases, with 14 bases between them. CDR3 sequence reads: CASSLGPPGYEQFF. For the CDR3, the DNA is TGCGCCAGCAGCTTAGGACCTCCAGGCTATGAGCAGTTCTTC.

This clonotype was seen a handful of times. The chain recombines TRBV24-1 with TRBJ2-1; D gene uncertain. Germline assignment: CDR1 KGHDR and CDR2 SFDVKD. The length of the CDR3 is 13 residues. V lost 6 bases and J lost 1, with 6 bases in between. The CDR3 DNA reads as TGTGCCACCAGTCACAAGTCCTACAATGAGCAGTTCTTC. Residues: CATSHKSYNEQFF.

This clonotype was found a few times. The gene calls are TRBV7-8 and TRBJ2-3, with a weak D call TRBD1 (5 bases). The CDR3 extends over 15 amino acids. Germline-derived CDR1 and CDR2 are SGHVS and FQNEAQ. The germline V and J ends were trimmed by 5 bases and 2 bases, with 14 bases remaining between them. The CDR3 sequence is CASSPKTVFTDTQYF. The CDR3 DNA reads TGTGCCAGCAGCCCTAAGACAGTTTTCACAGATACGCAGTATTTT.

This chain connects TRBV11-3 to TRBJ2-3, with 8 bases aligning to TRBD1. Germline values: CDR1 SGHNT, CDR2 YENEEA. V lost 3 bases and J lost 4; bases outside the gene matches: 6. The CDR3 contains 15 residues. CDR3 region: CASSFGQGSADTQYF. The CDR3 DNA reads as TGTGCCAGCAGCTTCGGACAGGGATCCGCAGATACGCAGTATTTT.

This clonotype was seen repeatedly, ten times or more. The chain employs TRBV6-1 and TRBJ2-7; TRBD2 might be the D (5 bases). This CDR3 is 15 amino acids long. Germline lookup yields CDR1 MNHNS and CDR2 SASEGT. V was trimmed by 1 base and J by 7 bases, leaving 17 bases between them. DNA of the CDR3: TGTGCCAGCAGTGAAGAGTATATAGGGAGTGGGGAGCAGTACTTC. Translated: CASSEEYIGSGEQYF.

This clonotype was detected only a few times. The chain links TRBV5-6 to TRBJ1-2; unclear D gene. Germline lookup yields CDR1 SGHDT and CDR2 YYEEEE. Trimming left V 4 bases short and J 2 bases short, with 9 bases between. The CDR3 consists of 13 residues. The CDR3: CASSLTENYGYTF. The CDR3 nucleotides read TGTGCCAGCAGCCTGACGGAAAACTATGGCTACACCTTC.

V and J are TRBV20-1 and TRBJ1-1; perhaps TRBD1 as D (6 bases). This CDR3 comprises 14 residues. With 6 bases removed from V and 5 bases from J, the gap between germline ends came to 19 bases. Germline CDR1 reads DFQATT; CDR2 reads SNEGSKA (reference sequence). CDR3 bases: TGCAGTGCGAAGACCTCCAGGGGAGGGACTGAAGCTTTCTTT. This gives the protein CSAKTSRGGTEAFF.

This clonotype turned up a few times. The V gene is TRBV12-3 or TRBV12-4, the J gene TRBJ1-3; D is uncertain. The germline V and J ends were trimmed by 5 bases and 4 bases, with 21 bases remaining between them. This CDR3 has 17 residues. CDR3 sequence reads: CASSPPRKGVGGNTIYF. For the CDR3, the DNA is TGTGCCAGCAGTCCGCCCCGGAAGGGTGTCGGGGGAAACACCATATATTTT.

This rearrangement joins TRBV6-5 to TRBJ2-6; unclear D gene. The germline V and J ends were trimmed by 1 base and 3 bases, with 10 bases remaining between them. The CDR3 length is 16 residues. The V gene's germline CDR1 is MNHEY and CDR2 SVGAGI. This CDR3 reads CASSYFQDLGANVLTF. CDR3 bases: TGTGCCAGCAGTTACTTCCAGGATCTTGGGGCCAACGTCCTGACTTTC.

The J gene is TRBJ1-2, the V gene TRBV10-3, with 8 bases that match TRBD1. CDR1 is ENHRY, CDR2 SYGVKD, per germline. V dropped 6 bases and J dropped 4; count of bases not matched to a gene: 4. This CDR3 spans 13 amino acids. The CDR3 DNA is TGTGCCATCAGAAGCGGGACAGGCTATGGCTACACCTTC. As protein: CAIRSGTGYGYTF.

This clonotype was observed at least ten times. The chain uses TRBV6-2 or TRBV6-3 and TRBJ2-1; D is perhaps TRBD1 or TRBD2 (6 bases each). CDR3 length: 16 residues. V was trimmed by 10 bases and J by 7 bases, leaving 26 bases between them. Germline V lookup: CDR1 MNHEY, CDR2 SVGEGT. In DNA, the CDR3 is TGTGCCACCACCACGTATAGGGGGGATTCAAGGAATGAGCAGTTCTTC. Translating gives CATTTYRGDSRNEQFF.

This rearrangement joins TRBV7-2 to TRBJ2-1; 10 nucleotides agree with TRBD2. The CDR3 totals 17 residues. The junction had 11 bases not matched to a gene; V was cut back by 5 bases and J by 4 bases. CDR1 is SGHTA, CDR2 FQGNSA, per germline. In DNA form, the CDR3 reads TGTGCCAGCAGCACCCTAGGGGGTAGCGGGGGGTACAATGAGCAGTTCTTC. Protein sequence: CASSTLGGSGGYNEQFF.

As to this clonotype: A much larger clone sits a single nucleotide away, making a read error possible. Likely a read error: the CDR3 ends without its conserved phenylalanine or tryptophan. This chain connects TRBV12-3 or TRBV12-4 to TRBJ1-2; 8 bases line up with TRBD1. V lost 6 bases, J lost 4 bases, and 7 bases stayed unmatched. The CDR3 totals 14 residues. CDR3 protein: CASSRQGLGYGYTC. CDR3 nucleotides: TGTGCCAGCAGCCGACAGGGGTTAGGCTATGGCTACACCTGC.